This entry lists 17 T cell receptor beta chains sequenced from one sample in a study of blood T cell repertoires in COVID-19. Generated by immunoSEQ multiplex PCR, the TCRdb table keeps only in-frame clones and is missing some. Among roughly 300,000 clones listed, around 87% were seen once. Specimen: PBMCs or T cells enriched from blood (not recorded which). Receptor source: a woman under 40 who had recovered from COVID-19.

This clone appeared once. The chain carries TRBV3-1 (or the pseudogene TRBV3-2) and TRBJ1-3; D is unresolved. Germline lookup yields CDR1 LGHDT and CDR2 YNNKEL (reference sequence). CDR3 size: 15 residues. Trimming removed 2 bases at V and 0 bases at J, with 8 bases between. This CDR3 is CASSQPESSGNTIYF. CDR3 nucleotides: TGTGCCAGCAGCCAACCCGAGAGCTCTGGAAACACCATATATTTT.

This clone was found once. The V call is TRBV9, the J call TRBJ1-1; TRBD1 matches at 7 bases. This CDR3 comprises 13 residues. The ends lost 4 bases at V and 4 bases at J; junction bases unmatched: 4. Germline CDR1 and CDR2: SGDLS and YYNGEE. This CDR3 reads CASSPTGPTEAFF. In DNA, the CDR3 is TGTGCCAGCAGCCCGACAGGGCCCACTGAAGCTTTCTTT. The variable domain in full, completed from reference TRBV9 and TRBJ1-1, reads DSGVTQTPKHLITATGQRVTLRCSPRSGDLSVYWYQQSLDQGLQFLIQYYNGEERAKGNILERFSAQQFPDLHSELNLSSLELGDSALYFCASSPTGPTEAFFGQGTRLTVV.

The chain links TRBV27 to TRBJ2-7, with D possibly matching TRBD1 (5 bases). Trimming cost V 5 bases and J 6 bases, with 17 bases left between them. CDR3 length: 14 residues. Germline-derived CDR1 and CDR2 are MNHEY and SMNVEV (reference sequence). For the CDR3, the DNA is TGTGCCAGCAGTATACAATACAGGATCGGCGAGCAGTACTTC. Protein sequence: CASSIQYRIGEQYF.

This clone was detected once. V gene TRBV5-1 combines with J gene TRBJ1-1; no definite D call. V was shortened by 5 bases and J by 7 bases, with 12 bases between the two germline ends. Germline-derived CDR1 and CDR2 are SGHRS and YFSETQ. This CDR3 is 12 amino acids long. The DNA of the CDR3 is TGCGCCAGCAGGAACCAGGAATTTGAAGCTTTCTTT. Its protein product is CASRNQEFEAFF.

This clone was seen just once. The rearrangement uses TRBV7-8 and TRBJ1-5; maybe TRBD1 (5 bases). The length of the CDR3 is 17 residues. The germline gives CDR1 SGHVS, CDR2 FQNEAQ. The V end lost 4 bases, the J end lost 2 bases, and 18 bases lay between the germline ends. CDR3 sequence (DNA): TGTGCCAGCAGCTCACACAGGACCCTATATGGCAATCAGCCCCAGCATTTT. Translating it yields CASSSHRTLYGNQPQHF.

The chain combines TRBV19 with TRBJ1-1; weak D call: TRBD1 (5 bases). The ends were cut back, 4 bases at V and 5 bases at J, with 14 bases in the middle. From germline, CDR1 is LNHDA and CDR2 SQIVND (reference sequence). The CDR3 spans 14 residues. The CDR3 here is CASSTRGLGTEAFF. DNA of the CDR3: TGTGCCAGTAGTACGCGGGGCCTAGGAACTGAAGCTTTCTTT.

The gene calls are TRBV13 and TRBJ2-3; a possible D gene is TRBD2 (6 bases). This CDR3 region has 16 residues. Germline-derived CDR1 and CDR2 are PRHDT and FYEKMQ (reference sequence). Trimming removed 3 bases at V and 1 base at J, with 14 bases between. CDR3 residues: CASSFVAGPGTDTQYF. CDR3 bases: TGTGCCAGCAGCTTCGTGGCGGGGCCGGGCACAGATACGCAGTATTTT.

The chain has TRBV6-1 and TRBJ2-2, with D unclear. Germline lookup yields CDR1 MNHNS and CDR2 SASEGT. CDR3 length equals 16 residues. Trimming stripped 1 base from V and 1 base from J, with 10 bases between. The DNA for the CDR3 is TGTGCCAGCAGTGAAGAATGGGCAGGGAACACCGGGGAGCTGTTTTTT. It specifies CASSEEWAGNTGELFF.

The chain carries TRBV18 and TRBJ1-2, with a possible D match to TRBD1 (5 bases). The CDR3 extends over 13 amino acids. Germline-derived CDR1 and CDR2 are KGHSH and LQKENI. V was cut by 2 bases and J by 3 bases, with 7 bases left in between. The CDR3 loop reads CASSPSGYYGYTF. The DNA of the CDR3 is TGTGCCAGCTCACCATCAGGGTACTATGGCTACACCTTC.

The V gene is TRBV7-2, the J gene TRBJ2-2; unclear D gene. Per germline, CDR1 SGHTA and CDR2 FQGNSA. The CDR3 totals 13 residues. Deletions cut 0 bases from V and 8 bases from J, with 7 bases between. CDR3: CASSLAAAGELFF. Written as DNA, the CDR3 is TGTGCCAGCAGCTTAGCTGCGGCTGGGGAGCTGTTTTTT. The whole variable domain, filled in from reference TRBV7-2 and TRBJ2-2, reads GAGVSQSPSNKVTEKGKDVELRCDPISGHTALYWYRQSLGQGLEFLIYFQGNSAPDKSGLPSDRFSAERTGGSVSTLTIQRTQQEDSAVYLCASSLAAAGELFFGEGSRLTVL.

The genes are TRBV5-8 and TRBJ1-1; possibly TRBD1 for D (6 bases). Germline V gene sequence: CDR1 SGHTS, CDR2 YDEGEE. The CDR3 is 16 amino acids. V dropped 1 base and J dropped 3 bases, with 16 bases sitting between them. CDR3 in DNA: TGTGCCAGCAGCTTGCCCGTCGGGACACCAGACACTGAAGCTTTCTTT. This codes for CASSLPVGTPDTEAFF.

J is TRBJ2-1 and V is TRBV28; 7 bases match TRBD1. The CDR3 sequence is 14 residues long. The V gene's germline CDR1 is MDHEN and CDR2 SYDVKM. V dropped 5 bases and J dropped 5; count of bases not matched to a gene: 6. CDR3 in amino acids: CASSNRGSNNEQFF. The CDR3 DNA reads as TGTGCCAGCAGTAACAGGGGTTCCAACAATGAGCAGTTCTTC. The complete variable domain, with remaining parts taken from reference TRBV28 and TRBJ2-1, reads DVKVTQSSRYLVKRTGEKVFLECVQDMDHENMFWYRQDPGLGLRLIYFSYDVKMKEKGDIPEGYSVSREKKERFSLILESASTNQTSMYLCASSNRGSNNEQFFGPGTRLTVL.

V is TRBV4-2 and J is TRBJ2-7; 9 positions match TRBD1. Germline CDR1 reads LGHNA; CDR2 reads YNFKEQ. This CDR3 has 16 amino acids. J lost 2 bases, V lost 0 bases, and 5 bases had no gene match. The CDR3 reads CASSQDGQGPTYEQYF. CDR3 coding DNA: TGTGCCAGCAGCCAAGATGGACAGGGGCCCACCTACGAGCAGTACTTC.

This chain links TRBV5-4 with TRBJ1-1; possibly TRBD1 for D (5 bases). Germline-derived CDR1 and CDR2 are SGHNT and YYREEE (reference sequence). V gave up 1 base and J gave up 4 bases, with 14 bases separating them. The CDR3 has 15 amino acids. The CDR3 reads CASSLRGFSSTEAFF. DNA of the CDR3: TGTGCCAGCAGCTTGAGGGGTTTTAGTTCCACTGAAGCTTTCTTT.

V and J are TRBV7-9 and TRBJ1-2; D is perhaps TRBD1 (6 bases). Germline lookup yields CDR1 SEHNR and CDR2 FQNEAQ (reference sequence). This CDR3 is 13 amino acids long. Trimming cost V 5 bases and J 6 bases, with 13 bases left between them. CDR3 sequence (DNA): TGTGCCAGCAGCCCCGGGACACTGAATGGCTACACCTTC. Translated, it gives CASSPGTLNGYTF.

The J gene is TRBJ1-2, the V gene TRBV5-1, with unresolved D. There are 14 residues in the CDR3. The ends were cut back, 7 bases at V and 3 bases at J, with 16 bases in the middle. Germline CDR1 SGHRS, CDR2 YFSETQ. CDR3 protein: CASGSQGSHYGYTF. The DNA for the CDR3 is TGCGCCAGCGGAAGCCAAGGGAGCCACTATGGCTACACCTTC.

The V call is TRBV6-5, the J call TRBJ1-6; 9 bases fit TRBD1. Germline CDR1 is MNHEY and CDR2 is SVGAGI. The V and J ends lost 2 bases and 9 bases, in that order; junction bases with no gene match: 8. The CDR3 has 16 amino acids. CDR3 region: CASSYGTGLMLSPLHF. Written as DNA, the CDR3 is TGTGCCAGCAGTTACGGGACAGGGTTGATGCTTTCACCCCTCCACTTT.